The 25 T cell receptor beta chains below all came from one sample that was sequenced in a study of shared clonotypes between healthy human individuals. Clones were read by immunoSEQ multiplex PCR, and TCRdb kept only the in-frame ones, dropping some. Seen here are roughly 2.1 million clones, approximately 94% observed once, and the top ten hold around 1.7%. Naive CD8 cells were CD45RO-negative, positively selected for CCR7, excluding terminally differentiated effector memory CD45RA+ cells. Material: naive CD8+ T cells from PBMCs. These receptors were taken from a young man in good health. Some clones in this sample may be carry-over from other donors' samples.

For the CDR3, the DNA is TGTGCCACCAGCGCAGTCCCGGGACAGGGGATGACTGAAGCTTTCTTT. Protein product: CATSAVPGQGMTEAFF. V and J are TRBV15 and TRBJ1-1, with 10 nucleotides matching TRBD1. With 5 bases clipped from V and 5 bases from J, the junction kept 11 bases outside the gene matches. In germline, CDR1 is LNHNV, CDR2 YYDKDF (reference sequence). The length of the CDR3 is 16 residues.

Note on this clone: This CDR3 is also generated by other DNA sequences in the sample. This chain connects TRBV29-1 to TRBJ2-1; the D is unclear. The CDR3 contains 11 residues. CDR1 and CDR2 from the germline V gene are SQVTM and ANQGSEA. V gave up 2 bases and J gave up 7 bases, with 6 bases separating them. CDR3 in amino acids: CSVESGNEQFF. The CDR3 bases are TGCAGCGTTGAATCTGGGAATGAGCAGTTCTTC.

The chain uses TRBV6-1 and TRBJ1-2; no firm D call. V shed 1 base and J shed 6 bases, with 15 bases lying between them. The CDR3 covers 15 residues. Germline V gene data show CDR1 as MNHNS and CDR2 as SASEGT. CDR3 residues: CASSEDTAAGNGYTF. The CDR3 DNA sequence: TGTGCCAGCAGTGAAGATACGGCAGCCGGAAATGGCTACACCTTC.

This chain connects TRBV7-9 to TRBJ1-1; D not certain. V dropped 3 bases and J dropped 3 bases, with 14 bases sitting between them. The CDR3 has 15 residues. The germline V gene has CDR1 SEHNR and CDR2 FQNEAQ (reference sequence). This CDR3 reads CASSFAGVGDTEAFF. In DNA form, the CDR3 reads TGTGCCAGCAGCTTCGCAGGCGTTGGGGACACTGAAGCTTTCTTT.

The V call is TRBV6-5, the J call TRBJ2-5; D is uncertain. The ends were cut back, 5 bases at V and 5 bases at J, with 12 bases in the middle. The CDR3 covers 13 residues. The germline V gene has CDR1 MNHEY and CDR2 SVGAGI. The CDR3 DNA follows: TGTGCCAGCAGTCTGGCAGATTTGGAGACCCAGTACTTC. It is translated as CASSLADLETQYF.

The chain is built from TRBV28 and TRBJ1-2; TRBD1 might be the D (6 bases). From germline, CDR1 is MDHEN and CDR2 SYDVKM. The V end lost 8 bases, the J end lost 6 bases, and 25 bases lay between the germline ends. The length of the CDR3 is 16 residues. The CDR3 is CASGHSSEGQGNGYTF. Written as DNA, the CDR3 is TGTGCCAGCGGCCACTCCTCTGAGGGGCAGGGGAATGGCTACACCTTC.

Concerning this clone: The same CDR3 is also encoded by other DNA sequences in this sample. This sequence joins TRBV27 and TRBJ2-7; a weak D match, TRBD1 (6 bases). CDR3 length equals 13 residues. In germline, CDR1 is MNHEY, CDR2 SMNVEV (reference sequence). V lost 4 bases, J lost 3 bases, and 10 bases lay in between. The CDR3 DNA reads TGTGCCAGCAGTTGGGGGCGCGGCTACGAGCAGTACTTC. Protein product: CASSWGRGYEQYF.

The chain recombines TRBV19 with TRBJ2-2, with D unresolved. The CDR3 is 14 residues long. Germline V gene data show CDR1 as LNHDA and CDR2 as SQIVND (reference sequence). The ends were cut back, 2 bases at V and 1 base at J, with 5 bases in the middle. CDR3 residues: CASSIQENTGELFF. CDR3 sequence (DNA): TGTGCCAGTAGTATACAGGAGAACACCGGGGAGCTGTTTTTT. Complete variable domain (other parts from reference TRBV19 and TRBJ2-2): DGGITQSPKYLFRKEGQNVTLSCEQNLNHDAMYWYRQDPGQGLRLIYYSQIVNDFQKGDIAEGYSVSREKKESFPLTVTSAQKNPTAFYLCASSIQENTGELFFGEGSRLTVL.

The J gene is TRBJ2-1, the V gene TRBV5-6; D gene ambiguous. The CDR3 is 14 residues long. The V and J ends lost 1 base and 0 bases respectively, with 5 bases between them. From germline, CDR1 is SGHDT and CDR2 YYEEEE. CDR3 bases: TGTGCCAGCAGCTTGAGGGTCTCCTACAATGAGCAGTTCTTC. Its protein product is CASSLRVSYNEQFF.

This chain joins TRBV7-6 and TRBJ1-4; no firm D call. CDR1 is SGHVS, CDR2 FNYEAQ, per germline. Trimming shortened V by 6 bases and J by 0 bases, and 11 bases separated the two germline ends. CDR3 length equals 15 residues. CDR3 region: CASRKKAATNEKLFF. The CDR3 coding sequence is TGTGCCAGCAGGAAAAAGGCTGCAACTAATGAAAAACTGTTTTTT.

The rearrangement uses TRBV18 and TRBJ2-1, with TRBD1 identical over 8 bases. The V segment lost 2 bases and the J segment 6 bases; nucleotides outside the gene matches: 12. In germline, CDR1 is KGHSH, CDR2 LQKENI. The CDR3 has 17 residues. CDR3 sequence reads: CASSPENRDRRGNEQFF. The CDR3 DNA sequence: TGTGCCAGCTCACCAGAGAACCGGGACAGGAGGGGCAATGAGCAGTTCTTC.

J is TRBJ1-2 and V is TRBV5-1; D is perhaps TRBD1 (5 bases). The CDR3 has 14 residues. The V and J ends lost 1 base and 6 bases respectively, with 13 bases between them. CDR1 is SGHRS and CDR2 is YFSETQ in the germline V gene. CDR3: CASSLMRGLDGYTF. The CDR3 nucleotides read TGCGCCAGCAGCTTGATGAGGGGACTTGATGGCTACACCTTC. Based on the CDR3 plus reference TRBV5-1 and TRBJ1-2, the full variable domain is KAGVTQTPRYLIKTRGQQVTLSCSPISGHRSVSWYQQTPGQGLQFLFEYFSETQRNKGNFPGRFSGRQFSNSRSEMNVSTLELGDSALYLCASSLMRGLDGYTFGSGTRLTVV.

The gene calls are TRBV30 and TRBJ1-2; D remains ambiguous. The CDR3 contains 17 residues. V was shortened by 4 bases and J by 2 bases, with 23 bases between the two germline ends. In germline, CDR1 is GTSNPN, CDR2 SVGIG (reference sequence). CDR3 in DNA: TGTGCCTGGAAGGTCCTTTATGTGGAATCCGGGAACTATGGCTACACCTTC. Its protein product is CAWKVLYVESGNYGYTF.

V and J are TRBV9 and TRBJ2-1, with D uncertain. Trimming removed 6 bases from V and 3 bases from J, with 13 bases in between. Germline lookup yields CDR1 SGDLS and CDR2 YYNGEE. This CDR3 has 14 residues. This chain's CDR3 is CASTSSGDYNEQFF. CDR3 DNA sequence: TGTGCCAGCACGTCGTCTGGGGACTACAATGAGCAGTTCTTC.

V and J are TRBV4-1 and TRBJ2-7, with 8 positions matching TRBD2. J gave up 8 bases and V 4 bases, and 19 bases lay outside the gene matches. This CDR3 contains 17 residues. Germline loops: CDR1 MGHRA, CDR2 YSYEKL. CDR3 coding DNA: TGCGCCAGCAGCCCGAGGATCCAAGCGGGGGTGTTGGGTAAGCAGTACTTC. This translates into CASSPRIQAGVLGKQYF.

This clone occurred once. The V gene is TRBV9, the J gene TRBJ2-1; weak D call: TRBD1 (6 bases). Germline V CDR1 and CDR2: SGDLS, YYNGEE. V lost 3 bases and J 7 bases, leaving 17 bases between the germline ends. The CDR3 covers 15 residues. In DNA form, the CDR3 reads TGTGCCAGCAGCGAAGGAGGACAGACGGTTAATGAGCAGTTCTTC. It is translated as CASSEGGQTVNEQFF.

The genes are TRBV27 and TRBJ2-2; 7 bases fit TRBD2. V was clipped by 3 bases and J by 8 bases; unmatched bases: 9. The germline V gene has CDR1 MNHEY and CDR2 SMNVEV (reference sequence). CDR3 length: 15 residues. This CDR3 is CASSFGAGLLGELFF. In nucleotides, the CDR3 is TGTGCCAGCAGTTTTGGAGCGGGGCTGTTGGGGGAGCTGTTTTTT.

This clone was observed once. The gene calls are TRBV19 and TRBJ1-1, with TRBD1 as a possible D gene (6 bases). The CDR3 has 14 amino acids. V was pared by 6 bases and J by 0 bases, with 11 bases between. The V gene's germline CDR1 is LNHDA and CDR2 SQIVND (reference sequence). CDR3 in DNA: TGTGCCAGTAGACGACAGGTGATGAACACTGAAGCTTTCTTT. Protein: CASRRQVMNTEAFF.

The chain joins TRBV6-4 to TRBJ2-1, with 11 bases that match TRBD2. The ends lost 7 bases at V and 6 bases at J; junction bases unmatched: 11. The CDR3 loop spans 16 amino acids. Germline CDR1 is MRHNA and CDR2 is SNTAGT. The CDR3 DNA follows: TGTGCCAGCATGGGTGCTGGGACTAGCGGAAGCAATGAGCAGTTCTTC. Translation gives CASMGAGTSGSNEQFF.

The chain couples TRBV19 to TRBJ1-1, with 12 bases that match TRBD1. Germline loops: CDR1 LNHDA, CDR2 SQIVND (reference sequence). The J segment lost 1 base and the V segment lost 6 bases, leaving 12 bases of the junction unmatched. The CDR3 sequence is 18 residues long. The CDR3 reads CASRDRTGTGGRNTEAFF. Written as DNA, the CDR3 is TGTGCCAGTAGGGACCGAACCGGGACAGGGGGCCGGAACACTGAAGCTTTCTTT.

The chain uses TRBV6-4 and TRBJ1-2, with D unclear. This CDR3 region has 15 residues. In germline, CDR1 is MRHNA, CDR2 SNTAGT. Trimming removed 1 base from V and 8 bases from J, with 17 bases in between. CDR3 in DNA: TGTGCCAGCAGTGACTGGTCAGAGCCTAGTTTGGGCTACACCTTC. This gives the protein CASSDWSEPSLGYTF.

V usage is TRBV9 and J usage is TRBJ1-1; D remains ambiguous. V lost 4 bases to trimming and J lost 3 bases, with 7 bases between them. The CDR3 consists of 12 residues. Germline V CDR1 and CDR2: SGDLS, YYNGEE. The CDR3 is CASSNLYTEAFF. CDR3 coding DNA: TGTGCCAGCAGCAATTTATACACTGAAGCTTTCTTT.

This clone was picked up one time. The chain has TRBV28 and TRBJ2-3; D gene uncertain. The CDR3 contains 15 residues. CDR1 is MDHEN and CDR2 is SYDVKM in the germline V gene. The V end lost 3 bases, the J end lost 3 bases, and 13 bases lay between the germline ends. The CDR3 protein is CASSLEGPLTDTQYF. CDR3 nucleotide sequence: TGTGCCAGCAGTTTGGAAGGCCCACTGACAGATACGCAGTATTTT.

The rearrangement joins TRBV27 to TRBJ2-7, with D hard to call. This CDR3 has 14 residues. Trimming stripped 5 bases from V and 0 bases from J, with 11 bases between. The germline CDR1 and CDR2 sequences are MNHEY and SMNVEV (reference sequence). CDR3 loop: CASSMGNPSYEQYF. The CDR3 bases are TGTGCCAGCAGTATGGGGAACCCCTCCTACGAGCAGTACTTC.

The chain is built from TRBV4-1 and TRBJ2-1; D is unclear. Germline CDR1 and CDR2: MGHRA and YSYEKL. This CDR3 is 17 amino acids long. With 4 bases removed from V and 1 base from J, the gap between germline ends came to 17 bases. The CDR3 loop reads CASSPKILADSYNEQFF. The CDR3 region has the DNA TGCGCCAGCAGCCCCAAGATACTGGCTGATTCCTACAATGAGCAGTTCTTC.